These 8 T cell receptor beta chains were sequenced from one sample in a study of control samples from healthy donors and cancer patients. Libraries were prepared by immunoSEQ multiplex PCR; TCRdb keeps only in-frame clonotypes and omits some of them. In the table there are roughly 200,000 clones, just under 95% of which are singletons. The material sequenced was blood. These receptors were taken from a man aged 45-65 years in good health.

The V call is TRBV10-2, the J call TRBJ2-7; D is unclear. V was trimmed by 3 bases and J by 4 bases, leaving 16 bases between them. Germline CDR1 reads WSHSY; CDR2 reads SAAADI. The CDR3 is 15 residues long. The CDR3 DNA reads TGCGCCAGCAGTGACTTTCTAGGAGTGCAATACGAGCAGTACTTC. Its protein product is CASSDFLGVQYEQYF.

V usage is TRBV5-1 and J usage is TRBJ1-2; 11 nucleotides agree with TRBD1. J was trimmed by 9 bases and V by 1 base; bases with no gene match: 8. This CDR3 has 15 residues. Germline V gives CDR1 SGHRS, CDR2 YFSETQ. CDR3 DNA: TGCGCCAGCAGCTTGAGGGGACAGGGGGAAATTAGCTACACCTTC. Its protein product is CASSLRGQGEISYTF.

This clone has just one count. The chain uses TRBV28 and TRBJ1-1; D is ambiguous. The germline V gene encodes CDR1 MDHEN and CDR2 SYDVKM. V lost 5 bases to trimming and J lost 7 bases, with 8 bases between them. The CDR3 has 11 amino acids. CDR3 in DNA: TGTGCCAGCAGTCTTCTGAGTGAAGCTTTCTTT. This encodes CASSLLSEAFF.

The V gene is TRBV5-1, the J gene TRBJ1-6; TRBD1 might be the D (5 bases). The CDR3 spans 14 residues. V was trimmed by 4 bases and J by 6 bases, leaving 11 bases between them. Germline CDR1 is SGHRS and CDR2 is YFSETQ. CDR3 residues: CASSRPGVNSPLHF. The CDR3 DNA reads TGCGCCAGCAGCCGCCCGGGGGTTAATTCACCCCTCCACTTT.

This sequence joins TRBV7-2 and TRBJ2-2, with D possibly matching TRBD1 (5 bases). V lost 3 bases and J lost 0, with 8 bases in between. CDR1 is SGHTA, CDR2 FQGNSA, per germline. This CDR3 has 15 amino acids. This CDR3 is CASSFRQTNTGELFF. The CDR3 coding sequence is TGTGCCAGCAGCTTTCGACAGACGAACACCGGGGAGCTGTTTTTT. The variable domain in full, completed from reference TRBV7-2 and TRBJ2-2, reads GAGVSQSPSNKVTEKGKDVELRCDPISGHTALYWYRQSLGQGLEFLIYFQGNSAPDKSGLPSDRFSAERTGGSVSTLTIQRTQQEDSAVYLCASSFRQTNTGELFFGEGSRLTVL.

V is TRBV3-1 (or the pseudogene TRBV3-2) and J is TRBJ1-6; D uncertain. Germline lookup yields CDR1 LGHDT and CDR2 YNNKEL (reference sequence). The CDR3 sequence is 16 residues long. V was shortened by 1 base and J by 9 bases, with 16 bases between the two germline ends. The CDR3 sequence: CASSQVSAAKGSPLHF. CDR3 coding DNA: TGTGCCAGCAGCCAAGTATCGGCCGCCAAGGGTTCACCCCTCCACTTT.

DNA of the CDR3: TGTGCCTGGAGTGTACAGGAGACAACCTCCTACAATGAGCAGTTCTTC. This sequence encodes CAWSVQETTSYNEQFF. The genes are TRBV30 and TRBJ2-1; maybe TRBD1 (5 bases). The germline V gene has CDR1 GTSNPN and CDR2 SVGIG (reference sequence). The CDR3 is 16 amino acids. V lost 0 bases to trimming and J lost 0 bases, with 12 bases between them.

This chain joins TRBV2 and TRBJ2-7; D remains ambiguous. The length of the CDR3 is 11 residues. With 8 bases removed from V and 6 bases from J, the gap between germline ends came to 11 bases. Germline V CDR1 and CDR2: SNHLY, FYNNEI. CDR3 sequence: CASRAEVEQYV. The CDR3, as DNA: TGTGCCAGCCGGGCAGAAGTCGAGCAGTACGTC.